These T cell receptor beta chains were read from a single sample in a study of a mutant IDH1 vaccine in newly diagnosed glioma. No cognate antigen is known for these TCRs. Libraries were prepared by immunoSEQ multiplex PCR; TCRdb keeps only in-frame clonotypes and omits some of them. This table has tens of thousands of clones, roughly 90% appearing once. The material sequenced was PBMCs, taken from a glioma patient whose treatment included an IDH1 peptide vaccine. Receptors were obtained from a man aged 45-65 years with glioma. Both conserved end residues are part of each CDR3. D genes are given only for firm matches. Clone size is not always given. Where it is, it says once, few, many or a class for expanded clones.

j_call: TRBJ2-1; v_call: TRBV7-8; d_call: TRBD1; clone_size: NA; cdr3_aa: CASSPLGGQGGDEQFF; cdr3_nt: TGTGCCAGCAGCCCCTTAGGAGGACAGGGGGGCGATGAGCAGTTCTTC
j_call: TRBJ2-3; v_call: TRBV27; d_call: TRBD2; clone_size: NA; cdr3_aa: CASKGLAGRTDTQYF; cdr3_nt: TGCGCCAGCAAGGGGCTAGCGGGGCGCACAGATACGCAGTATTTT
j_call: TRBJ1-4; v_call: TRBV5-1; d_call: TRBD1; clone_size: NA; cdr3_aa: CASSAGTGVSTNEKLFF; cdr3_nt: TGCGCCAGCAGCGCCGGGACAGGGGTGTCCACTAATGAAAAACTGTTTTTT
j_call: TRBJ1-1; v_call: TRBV5-1; d_call: NA; clone_size: few; cdr3_aa: CASSFSAENTEAFF; cdr3_nt: TGCGCCAGCAGCTTCTCGGCAGAGAACACTGAAGCTTTCTTT
j_call: TRBJ2-7; v_call: TRBV2; d_call: NA; clone_size: NA; cdr3_aa: CATTYGGPFSYEQYF; cdr3_nt: TGTGCCACCACGTACGGGGGGCCCTTCTCCTACGAGCAGTACTTC
j_call: TRBJ2-5; v_call: TRBV9; d_call: TRBD2; clone_size: NA; cdr3_aa: CASSVGVAGGQETQYF; cdr3_nt: TGTGCCAGCAGCGTAGGAGTAGCGGGAGGCCAAGAGACCCAGTACTTC
j_call: TRBJ1-1; v_call: TRBV5-4; d_call: NA; clone_size: NA; cdr3_aa: CASSGTRNTEAFF; cdr3_nt: TGTGCCAGCAGCGGAACAAGAAACACTGAAGCTTTCTTT
j_call: TRBJ2-1; v_call: TRBV6-5; d_call: NA; clone_size: once; cdr3_aa: CASSWTPKGDEQFF; cdr3_nt: TGTGCCAGCAGTTGGACACCCAAAGGCGATGAGCAGTTCTTC
j_call: TRBJ1-5; v_call: TRBV29-1; d_call: NA; clone_size: NA; cdr3_aa: CSVLIGGVNQPQHF; cdr3_nt: TGCAGCGTTCTAATTGGGGGTGTCAATCAGCCCCAGCATTTT
j_call: TRBJ2-3; v_call: TRBV6-4; d_call: TRBD1; clone_size: NA; cdr3_aa: CASSAGTGHTDTQYF; cdr3_nt: TGTGCCAGCAGTGCCGGGACAGGGCACACAGATACGCAGTATTTT
j_call: TRBJ1-4; v_call: TRBV15; d_call: NA; clone_size: few; cdr3_aa: CATSMSGSRTEKLFF; cdr3_nt: TGTGCCACCAGCATGTCAGGGTCGCGGACTGAAAAACTGTTTTTT
j_call: TRBJ2-7; v_call: TRBV27; d_call: NA; clone_size: NA; cdr3_aa: CASKQGYEQYF; cdr3_nt: TGTGCCAGTAAACAGGGCTACGAGCAGTACTTC
j_call: TRBJ1-4; v_call: TRBV5-1; d_call: TRBD1; clone_size: NA; cdr3_aa: CASSEQGHEKLFF; cdr3_nt: TGCGCCAGCAGCGAACAGGGGCACGAAAAACTGTTTTTT
j_call: TRBJ1-1; v_call: TRBV29-1; d_call: NA; clone_size: NA; cdr3_aa: CSVEQGSPEAFF; cdr3_nt: TGCAGCGTTGAACAGGGTTCCCCTGAAGCTTTCTTT
j_call: TRBJ1-3; v_call: TRBV7-9; d_call: TRBD1; clone_size: NA; cdr3_aa: CASSHFGTGGNTIYF; cdr3_nt: TGTGCCAGCAGCCATTTCGGGACAGGGGGAAACACCATATATTTT
j_call: TRBJ2-7; v_call: TRBV28; d_call: TRBD2; clone_size: NA; cdr3_aa: CASSLVAGEFEQYF; cdr3_nt: TGTGCCAGCAGTTTGGTAGCGGGAGAGTTCGAGCAGTACTTC
j_call: TRBJ2-7; v_call: TRBV6-5; d_call: NA; clone_size: NA; cdr3_aa: CASSSLPTVGSYEQYF; cdr3_nt: TGTGCCAGCAGTTCTCTTCCCACCGTGGGGTCCTACGAGCAGTACTTC
j_call: TRBJ2-7; v_call: TRBV27; d_call: TRBD1; clone_size: NA; cdr3_aa: CASRGDRVYEQYF; cdr3_nt: TGTGCCAGCAGGGGGGACAGGGTCTACGAGCAGTACTTC
j_call: TRBJ1-1; v_call: TRBV6-4; d_call: NA; clone_size: NA; cdr3_aa: CASSEWRNTEAFF; cdr3_nt: TGTGCCAGCAGTGAGTGGAGGAACACTGAAGCTTTCTTT
j_call: TRBJ1-4; v_call: TRBV9; d_call: NA; clone_size: NA; cdr3_aa: CASSVEGRINEKLFF; cdr3_nt: TGTGCCAGCAGCGTAGAGGGTCGGATTAATGAAAAACTGTTTTTT
j_call: TRBJ2-7; v_call: TRBV5-1; d_call: TRBD1; clone_size: NA; cdr3_aa: CASSYGTGGYEQYF; cdr3_nt: TGCGCCAGCAGCTACGGGACAGGGGGCTACGAGCAGTACTTC
j_call: TRBJ1-4; v_call: TRBV9; d_call: TRBD1; clone_size: NA; cdr3_aa: CASSVDQGAQEKLFF; cdr3_nt: TGTGCCAGCAGCGTAGATCAGGGGGCGCAGGAAAAACTGTTTTTT
j_call: TRBJ2-1; v_call: TRBV7-9; d_call: TRBD1; clone_size: NA; cdr3_aa: CASGQRQGASYNEQFF; cdr3_nt: TGTGCCAGCGGCCAGCGTCAGGGGGCCTCCTACAATGAGCAGTTCTTC
j_call: TRBJ1-2; v_call: TRBV5-4; d_call: TRBD1; clone_size: NA; cdr3_aa: CASSPGHLTGQLGYTF; cdr3_nt: TGTGCCAGCAGCCCGGGCCACCTGACAGGGCAATTGGGCTACACCTTC
j_call: TRBJ1-4; v_call: TRBV7-9; d_call: NA; clone_size: NA; cdr3_aa: CATKDGATNEKLFF; cdr3_nt: TGTGCCACGAAGGACGGCGCAACTAATGAAAAACTGTTTTTT
j_call: TRBJ2-3; v_call: TRBV7-2; d_call: NA; clone_size: NA; cdr3_aa: CASSFFGGADTQYF; cdr3_nt: TGTGCCAGCAGCTTTTTTGGGGGAGCAGATACGCAGTATTTT
j_call: TRBJ2-5; v_call: TRBV7-2; d_call: NA; clone_size: once; cdr3_aa: CASSLGGRIQETQYF; cdr3_nt: TGTGCCAGCAGCTTAGGGGGACGTATACAAGAGACCCAGTACTTC
j_call: TRBJ2-7; v_call: TRBV2; d_call: NA; clone_size: NA; cdr3_aa: CASSAWAYEQYF; cdr3_nt: TGTGCCAGCAGCGCTTGGGCCTACGAGCAGTACTTC
j_call: TRBJ2-3; v_call: TRBV6-5; d_call: TRBD2; clone_size: NA; cdr3_aa: CASNRLAVADTQYF; cdr3_nt: TGTGCCAGCAATAGACTAGCGGTGGCAGATACGCAGTATTTT
j_call: TRBJ2-4; v_call: TRBV4-3; d_call: NA; clone_size: NA; cdr3_aa: CASSQNLQGGAKNIQYF; cdr3_nt: TGCGCCAGCAGCCAAAACCTTCAAGGCGGGGCCAAAAACATTCAGTACTTC
j_call: TRBJ2-2; v_call: TRBV6-5; d_call: TRBD2; clone_size: NA; cdr3_aa: CASSSPGGNGELFF; cdr3_nt: TGTGCCAGCAGTTCCCCGGGGGGGAACGGGGAGCTGTTTTTT
j_call: TRBJ1-1; v_call: TRBV28; d_call: NA; clone_size: NA; cdr3_aa: CASSLSSPNTEAFF; cdr3_nt: TGTGCCAGCAGTTTATCGTCCCCGAACACTGAAGCTTTCTTT
j_call: TRBJ2-5; v_call: TRBV7-6; d_call: NA; clone_size: NA; cdr3_aa: CASSLDAGGKTQYF; cdr3_nt: TGTGCCAGCAGCTTAGACGCGGGTGGGAAGACCCAGTACTTC
j_call: TRBJ1-1; v_call: TRBV19; d_call: NA; clone_size: NA; cdr3_aa: CATTGGVRFGKAFF; cdr3_nt: TGTGCCACCACCGGGGGCGTCCGCTTTGGTAAAGCTTTCTTT
j_call: TRBJ1-5; v_call: TRBV19; d_call: NA; clone_size: NA; cdr3_aa: CASSTTGWAQPQHF; cdr3_nt: TGTGCCAGTAGTACTACAGGGTGGGCTCAGCCCCAGCATTTT
j_call: TRBJ2-1; v_call: TRBV19; d_call: NA; clone_size: NA; cdr3_aa: CASSLVGSDSASYNEQFF; cdr3_nt: TGTGCCAGTAGTCTAGTGGGCTCGGACTCTGCCTCCTACAATGAGCAGTTCTTC
j_call: TRBJ1-4; v_call: TRBV6-6; d_call: NA; clone_size: NA; cdr3_aa: CASRTGFSNEKLFF; cdr3_nt: TGTGCCAGCAGGACAGGATTCTCAAATGAAAAACTGTTTTTT
j_call: TRBJ2-2; v_call: TRBV29-1; d_call: TRBD2; clone_size: NA; cdr3_aa: CSVPLAGVNTGELFF; cdr3_nt: TGCAGCGTTCCACTAGCGGGGGTGAACACCGGGGAGCTGTTTTTT
j_call: TRBJ2-4; v_call: TRBV6-6; d_call: NA; clone_size: NA; cdr3_aa: CASSYYPGAPKNIQYF; cdr3_nt: TGTGCCAGCAGTTACTACCCAGGGGCGCCCAAAAACATTCAGTACTTC
j_call: TRBJ1-1; v_call: TRBV19; d_call: TRBD1; clone_size: NA; cdr3_aa: CASSRGQGLSEAFF; cdr3_nt: TGTGCCAGTAGCCGAGGACAGGGATTATCTGAAGCTTTCTTT
j_call: TRBJ1-2; v_call: TRBV9; d_call: NA; clone_size: NA; cdr3_aa: CASSVESKPNYGYTF; cdr3_nt: TGTGCCAGCAGCGTAGAATCAAAACCTAACTATGGCTACACCTTC
j_call: TRBJ2-5; v_call: TRBV5-6; d_call: NA; clone_size: NA; cdr3_aa: CASSLGRLAREGTQYF; cdr3_nt: TGTGCCAGCAGCTTGGGTCGGCTAGCGAGGGAAGGGACCCAGTACTTC
j_call: TRBJ1-5; v_call: TRBV28; d_call: TRBD1; clone_size: NA; cdr3_aa: CASSPTGGYQPQHF; cdr3_nt: TGTGCCAGCAGTCCTACAGGGGGGTACCAGCCCCAGCATTTT